Given below is one T cell receptor (beta chain) in context. Its specificity is not known. The sample comes from a study of cytomegalovirus exposure and HLA in healthy donors. Study context: Some 85 million unique TCRs, all from HLA-typed donors, were included in an early release of the data.

The PCR ran on 60 Vbeta and 13 Jbeta primers. TCRdb's table, derived via immunoSEQ multiplex PCR, lists solely in-frame clones and lacks some. The repertoire holds under 200,000 clones, with roughly 76% as singletons. In germline, CDR1 is MNHEY, CDR2 SMNVEV (reference sequence). The CDR3 is 12 residues long. The V end lost 8 bases, the J end lost 6 bases, and 12 bases lay between the germline ends. Study-level points and caveats: Most subjects' HLA-A and HLA-B alleles were reportedly predicted from TCR beta sequences. Among CMV-associated TCR beta chains, most appeared HLA-restricted in a later analysis. Later work associated more than 15,000 TCR beta sequences with HLA alleles at 0.05 false discovery rate.

The V call is TRBV27, the J call TRBJ2-3; possible D gene TRBD1, 5 bases. Material: PBMCs. The TCR sequence derives from a middle-aged man in good health and CMV-seropositive. The CDR3 sequence: CASSGSRDTQYF. CDR3 nucleotides: TGTGCCAGCTCAGGGTCCCGGGATACGCAGTATTTT.